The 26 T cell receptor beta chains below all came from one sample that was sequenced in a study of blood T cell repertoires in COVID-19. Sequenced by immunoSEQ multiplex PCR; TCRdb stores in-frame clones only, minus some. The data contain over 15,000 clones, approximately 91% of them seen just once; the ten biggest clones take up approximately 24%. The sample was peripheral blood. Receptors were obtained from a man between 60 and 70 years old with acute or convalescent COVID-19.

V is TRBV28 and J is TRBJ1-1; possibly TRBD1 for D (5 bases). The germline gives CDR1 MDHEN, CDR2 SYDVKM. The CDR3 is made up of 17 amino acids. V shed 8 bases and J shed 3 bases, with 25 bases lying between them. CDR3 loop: CASPARGRGTRDTEAFF. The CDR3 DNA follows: TGTGCCAGCCCCGCCCGGGGTCGGGGGACGAGGGACACTGAAGCTTTCTTT.

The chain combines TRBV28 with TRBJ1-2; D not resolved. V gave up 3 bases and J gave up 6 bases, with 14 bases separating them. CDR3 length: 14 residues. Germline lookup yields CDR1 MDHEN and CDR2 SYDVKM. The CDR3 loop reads CASSFVAEPHGYTF. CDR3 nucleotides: TGTGCCAGCAGTTTCGTGGCAGAACCGCATGGCTACACCTTC.

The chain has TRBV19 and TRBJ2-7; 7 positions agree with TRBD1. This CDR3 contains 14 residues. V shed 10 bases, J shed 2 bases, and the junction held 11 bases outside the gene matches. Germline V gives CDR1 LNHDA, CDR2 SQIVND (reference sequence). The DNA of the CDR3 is TGTGCCACTAAACGAAGACAGGGAACCTACGAGCAGTACTTC. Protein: CATKRRQGTYEQYF.

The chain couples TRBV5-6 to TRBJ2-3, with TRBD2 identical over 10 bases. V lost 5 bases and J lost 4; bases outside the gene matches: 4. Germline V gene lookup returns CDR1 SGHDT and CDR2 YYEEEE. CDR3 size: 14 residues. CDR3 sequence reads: CASRRAGGPDTQYF. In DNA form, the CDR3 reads TGTGCCAGCAGACGAGCGGGAGGGCCAGATACGCAGTATTTT.

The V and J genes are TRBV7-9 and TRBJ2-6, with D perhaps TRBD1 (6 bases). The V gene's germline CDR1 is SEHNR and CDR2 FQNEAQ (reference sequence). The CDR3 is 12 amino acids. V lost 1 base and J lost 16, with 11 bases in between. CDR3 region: CASSLESGELTF. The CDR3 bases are TGTGCCAGCAGCTTAGAGTCAGGGGAACTGACTTTC.

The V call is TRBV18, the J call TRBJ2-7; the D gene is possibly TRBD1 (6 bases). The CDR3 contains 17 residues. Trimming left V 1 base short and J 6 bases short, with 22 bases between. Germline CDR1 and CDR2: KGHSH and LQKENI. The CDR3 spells CASSPLSGTTRRSEQYF. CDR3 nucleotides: TGTGCCAGCTCACCACTTTCAGGGACAACCCGGAGATCCGAGCAGTACTTC.

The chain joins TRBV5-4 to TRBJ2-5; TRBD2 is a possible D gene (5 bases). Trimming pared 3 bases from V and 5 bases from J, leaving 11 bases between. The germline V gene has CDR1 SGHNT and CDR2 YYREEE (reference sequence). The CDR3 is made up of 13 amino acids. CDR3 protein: CASSSGGRETQYF. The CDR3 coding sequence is TGTGCCAGCAGCTCAGGAGGACGGGAGACCCAGTACTTC.

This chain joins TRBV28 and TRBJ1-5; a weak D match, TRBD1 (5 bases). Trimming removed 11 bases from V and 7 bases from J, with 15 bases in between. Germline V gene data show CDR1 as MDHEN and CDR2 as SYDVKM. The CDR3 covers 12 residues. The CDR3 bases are TGTGCCGGGGCGGGGAGGAGCCAGCCCCAGCATTTT. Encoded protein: CAGAGRSQPQHF.

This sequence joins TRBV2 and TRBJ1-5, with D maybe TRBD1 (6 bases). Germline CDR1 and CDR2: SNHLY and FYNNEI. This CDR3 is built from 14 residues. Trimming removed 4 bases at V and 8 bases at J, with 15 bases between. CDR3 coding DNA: TGTGCCAGCAGTGGATCGGGGGGGCAGGAGCCCCAGCATTTT. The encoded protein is CASSGSGGQEPQHF. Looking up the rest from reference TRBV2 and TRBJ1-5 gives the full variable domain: EPEVTQTPSHQVTQMGQEVILRCVPISNHLYFYWYRQILGQKVEFLVSFYNNEISEKSEIFDDQFSVERPDGSNFTLKIRSTKLEDSAMYFCASSGSGGQEPQHFGDGTRLSIL.

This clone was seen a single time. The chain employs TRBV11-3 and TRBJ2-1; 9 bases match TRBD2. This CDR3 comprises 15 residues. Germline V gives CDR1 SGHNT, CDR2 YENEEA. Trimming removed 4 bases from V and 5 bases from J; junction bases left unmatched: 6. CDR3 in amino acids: CASSSSSGTHNEQFF. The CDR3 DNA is TGTGCCAGCAGCTCATCTAGCGGGACGCACAATGAGCAGTTCTTC. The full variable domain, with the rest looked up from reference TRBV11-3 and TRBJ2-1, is EAGVVQSPRYKIIEKKQPVAFWCNPISGHNTLYWYLQNLGQGPELLIRYENEEAVDDSQLPKDRFSAERLKGVDSTLKIQPAELGDSAVYLCASSSSSGTHNEQFFGPGTRLTVL.

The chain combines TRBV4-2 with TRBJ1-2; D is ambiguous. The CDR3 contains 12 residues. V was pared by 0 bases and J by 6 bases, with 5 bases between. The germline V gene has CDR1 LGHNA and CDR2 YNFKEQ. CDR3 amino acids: CASSQEGDGYTF. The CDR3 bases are TGTGCCAGCAGCCAAGAGGGAGATGGCTACACCTTC.

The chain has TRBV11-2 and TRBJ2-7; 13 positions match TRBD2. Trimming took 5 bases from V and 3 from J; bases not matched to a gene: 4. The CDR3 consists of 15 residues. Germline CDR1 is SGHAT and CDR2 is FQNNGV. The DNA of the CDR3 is TGTGCCAGCAGCCCACGACTAGCGGGAGGCTACGAGCAGTACTTC. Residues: CASSPRLAGGYEQYF. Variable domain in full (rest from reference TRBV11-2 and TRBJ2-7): EAGVAQSPRYKIIEKRQSVAFWCNPISGHATLYWYQQILGQGPKLLIQFQNNGVVDDSQLPKDRFSAERLKGVDSTLKIQPAKLEDSAVYLCASSPRLAGGYEQYFGPGTRLTVT.

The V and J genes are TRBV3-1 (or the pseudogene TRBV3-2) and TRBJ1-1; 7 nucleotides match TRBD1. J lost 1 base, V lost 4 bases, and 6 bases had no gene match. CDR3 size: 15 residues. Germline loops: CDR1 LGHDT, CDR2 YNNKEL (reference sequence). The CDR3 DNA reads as TGTGCCAGCAGCCCGACCGGGACAGAGAACACTGAAGCTTTCTTT. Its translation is CASSPTGTENTEAFF.

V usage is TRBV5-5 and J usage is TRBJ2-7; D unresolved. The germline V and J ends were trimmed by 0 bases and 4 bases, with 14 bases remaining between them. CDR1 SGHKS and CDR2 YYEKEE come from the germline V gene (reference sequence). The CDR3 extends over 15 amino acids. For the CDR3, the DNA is TGTGCCAGCAGCTTGGAGACCGACTCCTCATACGAGCAGTACTTC. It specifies CASSLETDSSYEQYF.

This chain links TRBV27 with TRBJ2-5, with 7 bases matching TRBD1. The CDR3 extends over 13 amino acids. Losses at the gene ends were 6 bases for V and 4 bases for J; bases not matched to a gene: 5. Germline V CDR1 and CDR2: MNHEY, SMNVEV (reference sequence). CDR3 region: CASSRQGRETQYF. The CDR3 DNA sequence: TGTGCCAGCAGCCGACAGGGAAGAGAGACCCAGTACTTC.

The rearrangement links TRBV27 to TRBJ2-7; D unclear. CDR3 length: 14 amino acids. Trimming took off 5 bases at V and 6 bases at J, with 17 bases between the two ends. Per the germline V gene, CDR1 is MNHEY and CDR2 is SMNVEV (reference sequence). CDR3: CASSLYGHPLEQYF. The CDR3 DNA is TGTGCCAGCAGTCTCTACGGTCACCCTCTCGAGCAGTACTTC.

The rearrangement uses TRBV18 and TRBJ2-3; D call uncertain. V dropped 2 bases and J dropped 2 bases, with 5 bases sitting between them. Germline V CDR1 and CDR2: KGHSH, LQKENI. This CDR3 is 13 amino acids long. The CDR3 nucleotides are TGTGCCAGCTCACCAGGCCCCACAGATACGCAGTATTTT. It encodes CASSPGPTDTQYF.

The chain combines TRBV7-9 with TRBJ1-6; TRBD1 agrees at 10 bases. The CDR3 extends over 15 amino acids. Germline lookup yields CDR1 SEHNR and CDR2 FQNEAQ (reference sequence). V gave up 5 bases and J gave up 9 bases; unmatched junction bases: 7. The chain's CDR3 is CASSPPGQGSSPLHF. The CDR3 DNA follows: TGTGCCAGCAGCCCCCCGGGACAGGGGAGTTCACCCCTCCACTTT.

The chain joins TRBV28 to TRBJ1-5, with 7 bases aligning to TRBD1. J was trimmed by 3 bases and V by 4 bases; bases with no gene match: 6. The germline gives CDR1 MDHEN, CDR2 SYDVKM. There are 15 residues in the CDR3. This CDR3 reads CASSSAGGNNQPQHF. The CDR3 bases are TGTGCCAGCAGTTCCGCAGGGGGGAACAATCAGCCCCAGCATTTT.

CDR3 sequence reads: CASSEGPSQETQYF. In DNA form, the CDR3 reads TGTGCCAGCAGTGAAGGTCCTAGCCAAGAGACCCAGTACTTC. This chain links TRBV6-1 with TRBJ2-5; D is ambiguous. Looked up from germline, CDR1 is MNHNS and CDR2 is SASEGT. This CDR3 contains 14 residues. The germline V and J ends were trimmed by 1 base and 1 base, with 7 bases remaining between them.

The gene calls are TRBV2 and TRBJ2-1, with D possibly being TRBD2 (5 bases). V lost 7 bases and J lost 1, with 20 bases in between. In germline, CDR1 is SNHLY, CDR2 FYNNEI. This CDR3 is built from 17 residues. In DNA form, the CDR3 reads TGTGCCAGCAAAGGCGGGCTCTTAGGGATTTCCTACAATGAGCAGTTCTTC. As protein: CASKGGLLGISYNEQFF.

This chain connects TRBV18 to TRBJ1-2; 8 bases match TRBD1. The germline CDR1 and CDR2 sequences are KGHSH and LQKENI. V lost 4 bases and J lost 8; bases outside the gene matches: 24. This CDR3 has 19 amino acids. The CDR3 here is CASSRTRTPGQGPGHGYTF. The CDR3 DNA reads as TGTGCCAGCTCACGCACTCGAACGCCTGGACAGGGCCCGGGGCACGGCTACACCTTC.

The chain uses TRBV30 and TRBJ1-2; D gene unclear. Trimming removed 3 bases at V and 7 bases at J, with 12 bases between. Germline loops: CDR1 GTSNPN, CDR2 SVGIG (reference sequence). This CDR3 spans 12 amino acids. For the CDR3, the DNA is TGTGCCTGGAGCGATCCCCACGGTGGCTACACCTTC. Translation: CAWSDPHGGYTF.

The CDR3 region has the DNA TGTGCCAGCTCACCGGAGACAGGGCGCACAGATACGCAGTATTTT. Protein sequence: CASSPETGRTDTQYF. The chain employs TRBV18 and TRBJ2-3, with 7 bases fitting TRBD1. CDR1 and CDR2 from the germline V gene are KGHSH and LQKENI. The CDR3 is 15 residues long. V dropped 3 bases and J dropped 1; count of bases not matched to a gene: 4.

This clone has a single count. CDR3 amino acids: CASSPRDRGFEKLFF. Written as DNA, the CDR3 is TGTGCCAGCAGCCCCCGGGACAGGGGTTTTGAAAAACTGTTTTTT. The rearrangement links TRBV3-1 (or the pseudogene TRBV3-2) to TRBJ1-4, with TRBD1 matching over 10 bases. Trimming cost V 4 bases and J 7 bases; bases outside gene matches: 6. This CDR3 has 15 amino acids. CDR1 is LGHDT and CDR2 is YNNKEL in the germline V gene (reference sequence).

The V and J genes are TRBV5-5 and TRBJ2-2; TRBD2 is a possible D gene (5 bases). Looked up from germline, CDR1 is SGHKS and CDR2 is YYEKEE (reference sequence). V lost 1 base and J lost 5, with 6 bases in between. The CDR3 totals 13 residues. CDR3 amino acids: CASSLWETGELFF. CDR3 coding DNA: TGTGCCAGCAGCTTGTGGGAGACCGGGGAGCTGTTTTTT.